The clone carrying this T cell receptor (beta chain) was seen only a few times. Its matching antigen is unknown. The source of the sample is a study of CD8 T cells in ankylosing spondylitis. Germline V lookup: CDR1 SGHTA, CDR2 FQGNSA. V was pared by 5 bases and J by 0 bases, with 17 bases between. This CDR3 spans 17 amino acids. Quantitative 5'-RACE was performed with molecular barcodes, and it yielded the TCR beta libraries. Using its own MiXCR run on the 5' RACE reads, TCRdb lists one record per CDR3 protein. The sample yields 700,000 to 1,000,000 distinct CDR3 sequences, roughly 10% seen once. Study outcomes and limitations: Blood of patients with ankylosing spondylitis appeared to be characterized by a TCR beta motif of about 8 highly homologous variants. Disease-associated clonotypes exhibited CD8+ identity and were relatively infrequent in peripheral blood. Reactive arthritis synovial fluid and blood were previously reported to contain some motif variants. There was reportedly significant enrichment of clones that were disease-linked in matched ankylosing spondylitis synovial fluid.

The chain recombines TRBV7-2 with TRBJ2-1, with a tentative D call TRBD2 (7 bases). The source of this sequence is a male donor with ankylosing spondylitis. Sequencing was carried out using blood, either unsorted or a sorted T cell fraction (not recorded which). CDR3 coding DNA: TGTGCCAGCAGCCCCAGGGGTGCGGGGGACTCCTACAATGAGCAGTTCTTC. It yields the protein CASSPRGAGDSYNEQFF.